One T cell receptor beta chain is described in this entry. What it binds is unknown. This sample is drawn from a study of T cells in Graves' hyperthyroidism and ophthalmopathy. Findings and caveats of the study: A model of 13 V-J features distinguished ophthalmopathy from stable hyperthyroidism. Blood also held most thyroid clonotypes expanded beyond 0.001.

The CDR3 is 12 residues long. V lost 6 bases and J 10 bases, leaving 15 bases between the germline ends. Germline V gene data show CDR1 as SNHLY and CDR2 as FYNNEI. From RNA transcripts, TCR beta CDR3 regions were amplified. The HTBI set primed first-round TCR CDR3 RT-PCR. TCRdb re-called the multiplex PCR reads through MiXCR, storing one row per CDR3 protein. This sample carries over 150,000 distinct CDR3 sequences, over 15% of them seen once, and the ten largest clones take approximately 28%. Patients were excluded because of uncontrolled infection, other autoimmune disease, pregnancy or lactation. The study based diagnoses on clinical symptoms, serum thyroxine and TRAb, thyroid ultrasound and orbital computed tomography.

This clonotype was obtained from a woman aged 45-65 years with Graves' hyperthyroidism. The sample comprised blood. The gene calls are TRBV2 and TRBJ1-1; perhaps TRBD1 as D (5 bases). The CDR3 region is CASRRGLKAAFF. In nucleotides, the CDR3 is TGTGCCAGCAGGCGGGGACTAAAAGCAGCTTTCTTT.